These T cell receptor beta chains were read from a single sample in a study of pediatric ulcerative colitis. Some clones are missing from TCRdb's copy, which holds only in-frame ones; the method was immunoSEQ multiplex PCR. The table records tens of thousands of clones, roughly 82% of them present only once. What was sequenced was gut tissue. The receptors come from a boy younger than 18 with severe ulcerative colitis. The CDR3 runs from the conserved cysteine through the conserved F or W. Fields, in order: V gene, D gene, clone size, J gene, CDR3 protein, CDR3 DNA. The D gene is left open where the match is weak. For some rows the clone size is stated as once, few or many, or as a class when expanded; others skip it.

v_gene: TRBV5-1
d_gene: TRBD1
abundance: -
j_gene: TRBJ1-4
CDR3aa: CASSLAPATGEEKLFF
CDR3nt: TGCGCCAGCAGCTTGGCCCCGGCTACAGGGGAAGAAAAACTGTTTTTT

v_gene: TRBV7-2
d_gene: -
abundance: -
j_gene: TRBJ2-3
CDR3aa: CASSLVNSLSSKATQYF
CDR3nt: TGTGCCAGCAGCTTAGTCAACAGTCTGAGTAGTAAGGCTACGCAGTATTTT

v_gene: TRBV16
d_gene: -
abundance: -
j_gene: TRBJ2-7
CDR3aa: CASSHLLSWKKNEQYF
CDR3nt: TGTGCCAGCAGCCATCTCTTGAGTTGGAAAAAAAACGAGCAGTACTTC

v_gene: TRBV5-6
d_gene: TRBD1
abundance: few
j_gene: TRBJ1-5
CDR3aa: CASSIGQGLNQPQHF
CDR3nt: TGTGCCAGCAGCATAGGACAGGGCCTCAATCAGCCCCAGCATTTT

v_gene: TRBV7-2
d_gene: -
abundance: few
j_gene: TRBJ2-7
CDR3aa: CASSSSTSEGYEQYF
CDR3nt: TGTGCCAGCAGCTCCTCGACCAGTGAGGGCTACGAGCAGTACTTC

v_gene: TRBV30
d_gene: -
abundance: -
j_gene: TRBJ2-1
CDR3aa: CAWSVVTEQFF
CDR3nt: TGTGCCTGGAGTGTAGTGACTGAGCAGTTCTTC

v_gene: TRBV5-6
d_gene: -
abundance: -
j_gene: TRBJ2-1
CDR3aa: CASSPGGYNEQFF
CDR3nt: TGTGCCAGCAGCCCAGGAGGGTACAATGAGCAGTTCTTC

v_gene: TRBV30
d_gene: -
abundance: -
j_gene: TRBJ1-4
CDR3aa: CAWRTPRAYEKLFF
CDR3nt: TGTGCCTGGAGGACTCCGCGGGCCTATGAAAAACTGTTTTTT

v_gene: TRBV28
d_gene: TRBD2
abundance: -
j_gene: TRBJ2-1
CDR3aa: CASRSFQGLAGGLGNEQFF
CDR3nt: TGTGCCAGCAGGAGTTTTCAGGGGCTAGCGGGGGGGCTCGGCAATGAGCAGTTCTTC

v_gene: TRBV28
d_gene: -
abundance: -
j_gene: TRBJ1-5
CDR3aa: CASSTTTGIVNQPQHF
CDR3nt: TGTGCCAGCAGTACAACTACAGGGATAGTCAATCAGCCCCAGCATTTT

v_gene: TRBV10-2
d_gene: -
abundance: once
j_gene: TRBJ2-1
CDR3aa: CASSDSYNEQFF
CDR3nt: TGCGCCAGCAGTGACAGTTACAATGAGCAGTTCTTC

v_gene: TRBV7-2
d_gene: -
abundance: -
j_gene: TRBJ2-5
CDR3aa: CASSSLGGISETQYF
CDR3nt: TGTGCCAGCAGCTCCCTGGGGGGCATCTCGGAGACCCAGTACTTC

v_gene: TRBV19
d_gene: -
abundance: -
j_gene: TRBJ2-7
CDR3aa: CARVPPEQYF
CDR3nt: TGTGCCAGAGTACCCCCCGAGCAGTACTTC

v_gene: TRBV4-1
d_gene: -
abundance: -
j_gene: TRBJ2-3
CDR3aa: CASSGLLNTDTQYF
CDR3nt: TGCGCCAGCAGCGGACTACTAAACACAGATACGCAGTATTTT

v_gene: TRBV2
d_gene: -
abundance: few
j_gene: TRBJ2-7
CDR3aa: CASRLNYEQYF
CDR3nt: TGTGCCAGCAGGCTAAACTACGAGCAGTACTTC

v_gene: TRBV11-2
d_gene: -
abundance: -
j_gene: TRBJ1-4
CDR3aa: CASSLTGGTNEKLFF
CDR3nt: TGTGCCAGCAGCCTCACAGGCGGAACTAATGAAAAACTGTTTTTT

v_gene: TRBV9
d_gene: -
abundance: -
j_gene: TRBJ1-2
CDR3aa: CASSVSNYGYTF
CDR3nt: TGTGCCAGCAGCGTAAGCAACTATGGCTACACCTTC

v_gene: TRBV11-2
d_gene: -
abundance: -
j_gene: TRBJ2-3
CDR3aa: CASSLLGGSTDTQYF
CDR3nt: TGTGCCAGCAGCTTACTTGGGGGGAGCACAGATACGCAGTATTTT

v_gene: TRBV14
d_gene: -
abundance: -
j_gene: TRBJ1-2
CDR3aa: CASSQGRLWTGYTF
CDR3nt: TGTGCCAGCAGCCAAGGTCGGTTATGGACAGGCTACACCTTC

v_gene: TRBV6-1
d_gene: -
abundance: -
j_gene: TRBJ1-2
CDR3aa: CASSAINYGYTF
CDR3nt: TGTGCCAGCAGTGCGATCAACTATGGCTACACCTTC

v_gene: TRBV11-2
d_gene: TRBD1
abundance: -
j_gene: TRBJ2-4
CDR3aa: CASSLTGNIQYF
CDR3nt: TGTGCCAGCAGCTTGACAGGGAACATTCAGTACTTC

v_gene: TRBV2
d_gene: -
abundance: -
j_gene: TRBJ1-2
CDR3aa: CASTGQSQGYTF
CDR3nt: TGTGCCAGCACTGGACAGTCTCAGGGCTACACCTTC

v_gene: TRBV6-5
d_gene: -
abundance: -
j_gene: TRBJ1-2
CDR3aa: CASSYGPLNYGYTF
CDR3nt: TGTGCCAGCAGTTACGGTCCGCTAAACTATGGCTACACCTTC

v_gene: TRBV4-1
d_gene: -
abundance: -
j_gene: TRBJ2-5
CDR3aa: CASSQEGWDRQETQYF
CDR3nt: TGCGCCAGCAGCCAAGAGGGGTGGGACCGCCAGGAGACCCAGTACTTC

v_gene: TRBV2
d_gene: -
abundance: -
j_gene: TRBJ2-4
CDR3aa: CASSSSGGAVNIQYF
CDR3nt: TGTGCCAGCAGCTCTAGTGGGGGGGCCGTGAACATTCAGTACTTC

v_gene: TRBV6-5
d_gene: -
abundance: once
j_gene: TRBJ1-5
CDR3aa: CASSYSLLSNQPQHF
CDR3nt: TGTGCCAGCAGTTATTCTTTACTAAGCAATCAGCCCCAGCATTTT

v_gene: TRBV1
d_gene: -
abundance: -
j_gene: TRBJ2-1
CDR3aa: CTSSRASGAYNEQFF
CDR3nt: TGCACCAGCAGCCGGGCTAGCGGGGCTTACAATGAGCAGTTCTTC

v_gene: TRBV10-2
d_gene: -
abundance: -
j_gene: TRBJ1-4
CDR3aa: CASSVYSANEKLFF
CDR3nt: TGCGCCAGCAGTGTTTACAGCGCAAATGAAAAACTGTTTTTT

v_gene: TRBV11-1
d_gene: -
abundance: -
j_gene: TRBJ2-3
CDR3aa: CASSFSSNTDTQYF
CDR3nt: TGTGCCAGCAGCTTCTCCAGCAACACAGATACGCAGTATTTT

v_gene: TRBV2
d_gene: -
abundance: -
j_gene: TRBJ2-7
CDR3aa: CASSEEGRFSYEQYF
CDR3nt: TGTGCCAGCAGTGAAGAAGGACGGTTCTCCTACGAGCAGTACTTC

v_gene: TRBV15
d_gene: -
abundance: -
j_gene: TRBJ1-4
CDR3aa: CATSRETEKLFF
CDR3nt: TGTGCCACCAGCAGAGAGACAGAAAAACTGTTTTTT

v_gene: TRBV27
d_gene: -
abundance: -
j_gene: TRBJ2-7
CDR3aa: CASSLSGSYEQYF
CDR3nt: TGTGCCAGCAGTTTATCGGGTTCCTACGAGCAGTACTTC

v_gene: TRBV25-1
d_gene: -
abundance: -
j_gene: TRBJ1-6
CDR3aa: CASSRNSYNSPLHF
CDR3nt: TGTGCCAGCAGTCGGAACTCCTATAATTCACCCCTCCACTTT

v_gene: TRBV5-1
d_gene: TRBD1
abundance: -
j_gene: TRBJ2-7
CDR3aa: CASSLGTGVSYEQYF
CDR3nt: TGCGCCAGCAGCTTGGGGACAGGGGTCTCCTACGAGCAGTACTTC

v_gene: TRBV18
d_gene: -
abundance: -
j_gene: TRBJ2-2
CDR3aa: CASSVGTTLPNTGELFF
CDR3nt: TGTGCCAGCTCGGTCGGGACAACTCTACCAAACACCGGGGAGCTGTTTTTT

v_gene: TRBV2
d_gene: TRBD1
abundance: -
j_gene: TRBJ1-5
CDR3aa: CASRKTGAFNQPQHF
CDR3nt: TGTGCCAGCAGAAAGACAGGGGCCTTCAATCAGCCCCAGCATTTT

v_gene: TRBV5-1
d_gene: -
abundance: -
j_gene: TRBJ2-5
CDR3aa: CASSLGREQETQYF
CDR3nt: TGCGCCAGCAGCTTGGGACGGGAGCAGGAGACCCAGTACTTC

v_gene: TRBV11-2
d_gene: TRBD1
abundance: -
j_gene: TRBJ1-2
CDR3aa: CASSPGQGDYGYTF
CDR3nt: TGTGCCAGCAGCCCAGGACAGGGGGACTATGGCTACACCTTC

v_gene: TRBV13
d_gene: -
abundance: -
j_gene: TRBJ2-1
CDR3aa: CASSLGGNDNEQFF
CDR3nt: TGTGCCAGCAGCTTAGGGGGGAACGACAATGAGCAGTTCTTC

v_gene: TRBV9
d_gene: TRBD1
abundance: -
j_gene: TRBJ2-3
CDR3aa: CASNRDSFTDTQYF
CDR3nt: TGTGCCAGCAACCGGGACAGCTTTACAGATACGCAGTATTTT

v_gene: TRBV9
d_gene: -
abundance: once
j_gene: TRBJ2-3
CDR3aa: CASSVEYSTDTQYF
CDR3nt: TGTGCCAGCAGCGTAGAGTATAGCACAGATACGCAGTATTTT